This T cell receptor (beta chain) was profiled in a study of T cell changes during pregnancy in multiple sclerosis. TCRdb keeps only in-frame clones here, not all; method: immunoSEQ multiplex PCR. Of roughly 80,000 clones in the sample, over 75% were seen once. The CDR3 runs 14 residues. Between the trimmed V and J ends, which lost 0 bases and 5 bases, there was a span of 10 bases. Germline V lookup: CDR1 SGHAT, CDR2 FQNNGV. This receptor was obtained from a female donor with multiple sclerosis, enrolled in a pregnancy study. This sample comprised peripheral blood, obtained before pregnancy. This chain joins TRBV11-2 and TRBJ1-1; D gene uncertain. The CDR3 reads CASSLDPVWTEAFF. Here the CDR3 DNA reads TGTGCCAGCAGCTTAGATCCGGTATGGACTGAAGCTTTCTTT.